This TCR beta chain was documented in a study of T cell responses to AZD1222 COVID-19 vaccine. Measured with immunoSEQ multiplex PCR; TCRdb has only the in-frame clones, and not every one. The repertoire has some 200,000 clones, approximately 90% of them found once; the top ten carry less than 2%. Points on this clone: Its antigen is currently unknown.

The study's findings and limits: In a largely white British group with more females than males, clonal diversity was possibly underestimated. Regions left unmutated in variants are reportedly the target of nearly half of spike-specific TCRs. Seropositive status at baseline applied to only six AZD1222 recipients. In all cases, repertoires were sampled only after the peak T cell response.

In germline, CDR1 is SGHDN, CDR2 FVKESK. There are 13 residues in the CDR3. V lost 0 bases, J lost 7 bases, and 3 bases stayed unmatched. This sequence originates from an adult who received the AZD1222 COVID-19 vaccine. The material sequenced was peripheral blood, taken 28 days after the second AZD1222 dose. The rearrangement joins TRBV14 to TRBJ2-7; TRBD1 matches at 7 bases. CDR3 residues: CASSQEGTAEQYF. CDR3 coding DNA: TGTGCCAGCAGCCAAGAAGGGACAGCTGAGCAGTACTTC. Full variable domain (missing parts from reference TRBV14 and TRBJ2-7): EAGVTQFPSHSVIEKGQTVTLRCDPISGHDNLYWYRRVMGKEIKFLLHFVKESKQDESGMPNNRFLAERTGGTYSTLKVQPAELEDSGVYFCASSQEGTAEQYFGPGTRLTVT.